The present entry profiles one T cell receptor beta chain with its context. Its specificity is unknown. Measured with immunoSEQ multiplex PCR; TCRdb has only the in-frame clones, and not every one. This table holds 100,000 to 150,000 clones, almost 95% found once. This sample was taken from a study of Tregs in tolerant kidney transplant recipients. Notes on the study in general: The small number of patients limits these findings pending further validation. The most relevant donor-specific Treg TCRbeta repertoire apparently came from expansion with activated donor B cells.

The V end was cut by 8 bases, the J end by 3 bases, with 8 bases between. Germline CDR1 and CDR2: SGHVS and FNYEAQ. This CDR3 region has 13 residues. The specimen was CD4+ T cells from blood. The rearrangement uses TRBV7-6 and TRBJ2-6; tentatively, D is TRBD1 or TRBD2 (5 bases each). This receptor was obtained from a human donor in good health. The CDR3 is CASWGYGANVLTF. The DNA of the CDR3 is TGTGCCAGCTGGGGGTATGGGGCCAACGTCCTGACTTTC.